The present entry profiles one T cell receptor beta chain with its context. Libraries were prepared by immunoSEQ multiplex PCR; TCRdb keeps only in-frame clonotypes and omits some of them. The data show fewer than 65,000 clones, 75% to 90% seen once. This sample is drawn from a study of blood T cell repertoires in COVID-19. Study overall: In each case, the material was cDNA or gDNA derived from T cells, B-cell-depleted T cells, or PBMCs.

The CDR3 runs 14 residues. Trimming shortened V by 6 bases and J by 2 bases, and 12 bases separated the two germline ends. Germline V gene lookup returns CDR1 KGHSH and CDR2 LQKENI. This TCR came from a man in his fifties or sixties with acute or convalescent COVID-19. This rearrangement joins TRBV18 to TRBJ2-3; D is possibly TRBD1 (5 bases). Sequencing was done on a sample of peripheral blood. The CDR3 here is CASSDSDSTDTQYF. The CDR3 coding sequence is TGTGCCAGCTCTGACAGCGACTCCACAGATACGCAGTATTTT.